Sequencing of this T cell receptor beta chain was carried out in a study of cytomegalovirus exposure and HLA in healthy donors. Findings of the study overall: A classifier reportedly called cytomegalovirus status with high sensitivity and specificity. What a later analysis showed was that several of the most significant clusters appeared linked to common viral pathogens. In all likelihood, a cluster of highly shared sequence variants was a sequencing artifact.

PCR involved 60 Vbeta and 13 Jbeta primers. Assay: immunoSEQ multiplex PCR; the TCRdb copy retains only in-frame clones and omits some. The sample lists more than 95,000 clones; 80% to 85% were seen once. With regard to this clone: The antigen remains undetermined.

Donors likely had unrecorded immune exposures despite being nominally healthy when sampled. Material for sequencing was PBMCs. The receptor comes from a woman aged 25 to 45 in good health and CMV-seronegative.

The CDR3 coding sequence is TGTGCCAGCAGTCCCCCGACAGGCGGAGATACGCAGTATTTT. Translation: CASSPPTGGDTQYF. This sequence joins TRBV6-5 and TRBJ2-3; the D gene is possibly TRBD1 (6 bases). Trimming cost V 5 bases and J 5 bases, with 14 bases left between them. Per germline, CDR1 MNHEY and CDR2 SVGAGI. The CDR3 is 14 amino acids.